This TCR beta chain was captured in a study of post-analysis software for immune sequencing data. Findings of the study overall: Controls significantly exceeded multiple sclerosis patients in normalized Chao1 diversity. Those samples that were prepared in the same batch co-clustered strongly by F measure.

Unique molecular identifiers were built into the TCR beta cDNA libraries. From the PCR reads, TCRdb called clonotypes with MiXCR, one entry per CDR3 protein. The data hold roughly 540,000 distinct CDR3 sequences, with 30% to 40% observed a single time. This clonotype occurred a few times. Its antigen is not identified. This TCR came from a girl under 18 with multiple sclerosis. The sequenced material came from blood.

The CDR3 sequence: CASSQGLAETQYF. The CDR3 DNA follows: TGTGCCAGCAGCCAAGGACTAGCTGAGACCCAGTACTTC. V is TRBV3-1 and J is TRBJ2-5, with TRBD2 matching over 7 bases. Germline-derived CDR1 and CDR2 are LGHDT and YNNKEL (reference sequence). The CDR3 sequence is 13 residues long. Trimming at V came to 1 base and at J to 5 bases, leaving 1 base not matched to a gene.